One and the same sample provided the 9 T cell receptor beta chains below, sequenced in a study of identical twins. Using its own MiXCR run on the 5' RACE reads, TCRdb lists one record per CDR3 protein. The sample has over 550,000 distinct CDR3 sequences, about 7% seen once. These data were also reused for a study on yellow fever vaccine responses in identical twins.

The specimen was PBMCs. These receptors were collected from a woman aged 18-30 years in good health.

This rearrangement joins TRBV6-1 to TRBJ1-2; D gene uncertain. This CDR3 comprises 10 residues. Trimming pared 5 bases from V and 5 bases from J, leaving 3 bases between. From germline, CDR1 is MNHNS and CDR2 SASEGT. The CDR3 DNA sequence: TGTGCCAGCAGTACTTATGGCTACACCTTC. It specifies CASSTYGYTF.

The table lists this clonotype with a few counts. This sequence joins TRBV6-2 or TRBV6-3 and TRBJ2-1; 13 nucleotides match TRBD2. V gave up 6 bases and J gave up 0 bases; unmatched junction bases: 5. The CDR3 runs 17 residues. Per the germline V gene, CDR1 is MNHEY and CDR2 is SVGEGT. CDR3 sequence reads: CASSRRTSGSSYNEQFF. DNA for the CDR3: TGTGCCAGCAGCCGTCGGACTAGCGGGAGCTCCTACAATGAGCAGTTCTTC.

In its sample, this clonotype was seen many times. The rearrangement joins TRBV28 to TRBJ1-5; 9 bases map to TRBD1. Germline V gene sequence: CDR1 MDHEN, CDR2 SYDVKM. The J segment lost 7 bases and the V segment lost 5 bases, leaving 15 bases of the junction unmatched. CDR3 length equals 17 residues. The CDR3, as DNA: TGTGCCAGCAGTGCGGGACAGGGACTTACCTTGGGACAGCCCCAGCATTTT. Translation: CASSAGQGLTLGQPQHF. Drawing the rest from reference TRBV28 and TRBJ1-5, the complete variable domain is DVKVTQSSRYLVKRTGEKVFLECVQDMDHENMFWYRQDPGLGLRLIYFSYDVKMKEKGDIPEGYSVSREKKERFSLILESASTNQTSMYLCASSAGQGLTLGQPQHFGDGTRLSIL.

This clonotype was observed a few times. The chain uses TRBV11-2 and TRBJ2-7, with 7 bases fitting TRBD2. The junction had 13 bases not matched to a gene; V was cut back by 0 bases and J by 5 bases. Per germline, CDR1 SGHAT and CDR2 FQNNGV. This CDR3 comprises 17 residues. The CDR3 nucleotides read TGTGCCAGCAGCTTAGAAATTGGGGGGGGACTCGGTCACGAGCAGTACTTC. This gives the protein CASSLEIGGGLGHEQYF.

This clonotype was picked up many times. The chain has TRBV3-1 and TRBJ1-5; D possibly corresponds to TRBD1 (6 bases). Trimming took off 2 bases at V and 4 bases at J, with 9 bases between the two ends. The CDR3 sequence is 14 residues long. Looked up from germline, CDR1 is LGHDT and CDR2 is YNNKEL (reference sequence). The DNA of the CDR3 is TGTGCCAGCAGCCAAAGGGACATAAATCAGCCCCAGCATTTT. It translates to CASSQRDINQPQHF.

The chain employs TRBV2 and TRBJ2-1, with D possibly being TRBD2 (6 bases). From germline, CDR1 is SNHLY and CDR2 FYNNEI. The V end was cut by 10 bases, the J end by 2 bases, with 21 bases between. The CDR3 has 16 residues. CDR3 loop: CATSKGGSGPYNEQFF. DNA of the CDR3: TGTGCCACCTCCAAAGGCGGTAGCGGCCCCTACAATGAGCAGTTCTTC.

This chain's CDR3 is CSARDGGVFNYGYTF. The CDR3 nucleotides read TGCAGTGCTAGAGATGGCGGGGTCTTTAACTATGGCTACACCTTC. This chain uses TRBV20-1 with TRBJ1-2; D is undetermined. V shed 0 bases and J shed 1 base, with 12 bases lying between them. This CDR3 is 15 amino acids long. Looked up from germline, CDR1 is DFQATT and CDR2 is SNEGSKA (reference sequence).

This clonotype has ten or more counts. The chain combines TRBV24-1 with TRBJ2-1; 7 bases agree with TRBD2. Germline values: CDR1 KGHDR, CDR2 SFDVKD. This CDR3 has 16 residues. Trimming took 4 bases from V and 2 from J; bases not matched to a gene: 7. This CDR3 is CATSDLGRDTYNEQFF. Here the CDR3 DNA reads TGTGCCACCAGTGACCTGGGGAGGGATACCTACAATGAGCAGTTCTTC.

This clonotype was counted only a few times. This chain uses TRBV11-2 with TRBJ2-5, with a tentative D call TRBD2 (6 bases). Germline CDR1 SGHAT, CDR2 FQNNGV. CDR3 length: 14 amino acids. Trimming shortened V by 2 bases and J by 10 bases, and 17 bases separated the two germline ends. The CDR3 protein is CASSLTRSAGIQYF. The DNA of the CDR3 is TGTGCCAGCAGCTTAACCCGTTCCGCGGGGATCCAGTACTTC.